The 15 T cell receptor beta chains listed next were all sequenced from one sample in a study of T-cell memory formation after mild COVID-19 (dated by TCRdb to the early 2020s). Receptor libraries were prepared by 5' RACE. Sequencing was performed on an Illumina NovaSeq 6000. TCRdb reprocessed the public reads (quality trimming at Q25 with fastp, clone calling with MiXCR) and kept in-frame beta chains. CDR3 protein duplicates are merged, each entry listing the most common genes and DNA. The sample yields a few hundred thousand distinct CDR3 sequences; 15% to 20% were counted once. The ten largest clones take up roughly 21% of the sample. What was sequenced was PBMCs or a T cell subset sorted from them (not recorded which). These receptors all stem from a man between 18 and 35 years old who had mild COVID-19 (a few samples of this study predate the infection). The sample titles of this study are shuffled in the database, so cell type and time point are left out; the donor was told from shared clones.

The rearrangement uses TRBV11-3 and TRBJ2-3, with TRBD2 identical over 7 bases. The length of the CDR3 is 14 residues. Germline V gene lookup returns CDR1 SGHNT and CDR2 YENEEA. V was clipped by 4 bases and J by 12 bases; unmatched bases: 13. This chain's CDR3 is CASSSLRSGGKQYF. The CDR3 DNA is TGTGCCAGCAGCTCCCTTCGTTCGGGGGGAAAACAGTATTTT.

This clonotype was counted a few times. The chain is built from TRBV2 and TRBJ1-2; 8 positions agree with TRBD1. This CDR3 contains 13 residues. CDR1 and CDR2 (germline): SNHLY, FYNNEI. V was pared by 6 bases and J by 2 bases, with 2 bases of the junction left unmatched. CDR3 amino acids: CASRRQGNYGYTF. For the CDR3, the DNA is TGTGCCAGCAGGAGACAGGGGAACTATGGCTACACCTTC.

This clonotype turned up a few times. The chain combines TRBV7-8 with TRBJ2-2; the D gene is possibly TRBD2 (6 bases). The CDR3 contains 16 residues. The germline CDR1 and CDR2 sequences are SGHVS and FQNEAQ. Between the trimmed V and J ends, which lost 5 bases and 1 base, there was a span of 14 bases. For the CDR3, the DNA is TGTGCCAGCAGCCGCCGCCAGCGGGTGAACACCGGGGAGCTGTTTTTT. Translation: CASSRRQRVNTGELFF.

The rearrangement uses TRBV7-2 and TRBJ2-1; D gene uncertain. Germline V gene data show CDR1 as SGHTA and CDR2 as FQGNSA. V dropped 4 bases and J dropped 5 bases, with 9 bases sitting between them. The length of the CDR3 is 13 residues. The CDR3 bases are TGTGCCAGCAGCTCCCGACAAAACAATGAGCAGTTCTTC. It encodes CASSSRQNNEQFF. The whole variable domain, remainder taken from reference TRBV7-2 and TRBJ2-1, is GAGVSQSPSNKVTEKGKDVELRCDPISGHTALYWYRQSLGQGLEFLIYFQGNSAPDKSGLPSDRFSAERTGGSVSTLTIQRTQQEDSAVYLCASSSRQNNEQFFGPGTRLTVL.

The V and J genes are TRBV7-9 and TRBJ2-3; 7 bases are a match to TRBD1. J was trimmed by 2 bases and V by 5 bases; bases with no gene match: 7. Germline CDR1 and CDR2: SEHNR and FQNEAQ (reference sequence). The CDR3 is 15 residues long. The CDR3 DNA follows: TGTGCCAGCAGCCGCGAGGGACAGTCCACAGATACGCAGTATTTT. This encodes CASSREGQSTDTQYF.

As DNA, the CDR3 is TGTGCCAGCAGCGACGTAGCGGGGGAGTACAATGAGCAGTTCTTC. It is translated as CASSDVAGEYNEQFF. The chain combines TRBV6-1 with TRBJ2-1; 9 nucleotides agree with TRBD2. Trimming took 6 bases from V and 4 from J; bases not matched to a gene: 7. The CDR3 length is 15 residues. Germline CDR1 MNHNS, CDR2 SASEGT.

The V and J genes are TRBV18 and TRBJ2-5; no reliable D call. Looked up from germline, CDR1 is KGHSH and CDR2 is LQKENI. Between the trimmed V and J ends, which lost 3 bases and 2 bases, there was a span of 7 bases. The CDR3 runs to 13 residues. CDR3 in DNA: TGTGCCAGCTCACCGCGAGAGCAAGAGACCCAGTACTTC. It yields the protein CASSPREQETQYF.

In its sample, this clonotype was seen once. This chain uses TRBV5-1 with TRBJ2-7; tentative D call: TRBD2 (5 bases). The V end was cut by 4 bases, the J end by 2 bases, with 10 bases between. In germline, CDR1 is SGHRS, CDR2 YFSETQ. This CDR3 has 13 residues. The CDR3 loop reads CASSRSGAYEQYF. The CDR3 bases are TGCGCCAGCAGCCGATCCGGGGCCTACGAGCAGTACTTC.

The chain uses TRBV12-3 or TRBV12-4 and TRBJ1-2; D is unclear. This CDR3 comprises 14 residues. V lost 8 bases to trimming and J lost 1 base, with 14 bases between them. CDR3 residues: CASASADYNYGYTF. The DNA of the CDR3 is TGTGCCAGCGCGTCGGCAGATTATAACTATGGCTACACCTTC.

This clonotype was detected only a few times. V and J are TRBV18 and TRBJ2-1; possibly TRBD2 for D (5 bases). V was cut by 3 bases and J by 8 bases, with 11 bases left in between. CDR3 length: 13 amino acids. Germline CDR1 reads KGHSH; CDR2 reads LQKENI. The CDR3 loop reads CASSPRAFDEQFF. The CDR3 bases are TGTGCCAGCTCACCGCGGGCTTTTGATGAGCAGTTCTTC.

This clonotype was picked up a small number of times. The V and J genes are TRBV4-1 and TRBJ2-3; tentative D call: TRBD2 (6 bases). Trimming removed 1 base from V and 6 bases from J, with 11 bases in between. The V gene's germline CDR1 is MGHRA and CDR2 YSYEKL. This CDR3 has 14 amino acids. CDR3 bases: TGCGCCAGCAGCCAAGGTCGCGGGGAGGATACGCAGTATTTT. Translating gives CASSQGRGEDTQYF.

The rearrangement joins TRBV23-1 to TRBJ2-5; tentatively, D is TRBD1 or TRBD2 (5 bases each). TRBV23-1 is classed as an ORF, of uncertain function. The CDR3 loop spans 15 amino acids. V was trimmed by 4 bases and J by 5 bases, leaving 17 bases between them. Here the CDR3 reads CASSPGLQGSETQYF. The CDR3, as DNA: TGCGCCAGCAGTCCGGGGCTTCAAGGCTCGGAGACCCAGTACTTC.

The chain joins TRBV25-1 to TRBJ2-5, with D perhaps matching TRBD2 (6 bases). Trimming removed 2 bases at V and 5 bases at J, with 12 bases between. The CDR3 length is 14 residues. Germline CDR1 is MGHDK and CDR2 is SYGVNS. CDR3 region: CASSEGGASETQYF. The CDR3, as DNA: TGTGCCAGCAGTGAAGGCGGGGCTAGCGAGACCCAGTACTTC.

The CDR3 DNA sequence: TGCGCCAGCAGCTCTGGATCGAGGGCGGGGGGTACTGAAGCTTTCTTT. The encoded protein is CASSSGSRAGGTEAFF. The chain employs TRBV5-1 and TRBJ1-1; possibly TRBD1 for D (5 bases). The germline CDR1 and CDR2 sequences are SGHRS and YFSETQ. V lost 3 bases, J lost 5 bases, and 20 bases lay in between. This CDR3 region has 16 residues.

This clonotype was counted between two and nine times. The V gene is TRBV5-5, the J gene TRBJ2-1, with D unclear. The CDR3 is 15 amino acids. Trimming stripped 2 bases from V and 7 bases from J, with 16 bases between. Germline V lookup: CDR1 SGHKS, CDR2 YYEKEE (reference sequence). The CDR3 is CASSLQPRYENEQFF. The CDR3 coding sequence is TGTGCCAGCAGCTTACAGCCCAGATACGAAAATGAGCAGTTCTTC. The full variable domain, completed using reference TRBV5-5 and TRBJ2-1, is DAGVTQSPTHLIKTRGQQVTLRCSPISGHKSVSWYQQVLGQGPQFIFQYYEKEERGRGNFPDRFSARQFPNYSSELNVNALLLGDSALYLCASSLQPRYENEQFFGPGTRLTVL.